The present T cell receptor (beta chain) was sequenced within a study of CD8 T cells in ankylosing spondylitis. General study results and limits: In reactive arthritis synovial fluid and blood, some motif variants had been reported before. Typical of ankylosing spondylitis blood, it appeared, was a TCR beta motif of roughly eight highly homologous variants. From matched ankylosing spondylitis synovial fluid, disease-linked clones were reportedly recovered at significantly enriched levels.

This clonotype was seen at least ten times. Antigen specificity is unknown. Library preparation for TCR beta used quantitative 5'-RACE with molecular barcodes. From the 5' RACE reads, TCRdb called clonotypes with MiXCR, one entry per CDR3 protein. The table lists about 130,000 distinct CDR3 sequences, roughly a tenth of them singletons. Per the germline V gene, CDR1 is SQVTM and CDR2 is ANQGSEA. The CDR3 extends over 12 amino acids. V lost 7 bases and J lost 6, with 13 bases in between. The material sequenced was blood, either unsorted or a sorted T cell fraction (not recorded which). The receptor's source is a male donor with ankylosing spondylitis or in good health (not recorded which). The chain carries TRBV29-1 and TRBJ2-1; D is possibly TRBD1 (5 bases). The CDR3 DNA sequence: TGCAGCGGGATGGGGCTGATCAATGAGCAGTTCTTC. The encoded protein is CSGMGLINEQFF.